This T cell receptor (beta chain) was profiled in a study of T and B cells in COVID-19 patients. Turning to the study itself: The recovered patients had mostly mild to moderate COVID-19 with outpatient management. Of approximately 19 active-infection patients, more than 9 were critically ill with mechanical ventilation or extracorporeal membrane oxygenation. Study-wide points: Patients with COVID-19 reportedly showed strongly skewed T cell receptor beta variable and joining gene usage. CD4+, regulatory T cell, CD8+ and sorted SARS-CoV-2-responsive or tetramer+ T cells were not yet sequenced.

Multiplex PCR with BIOMED2 TRB-A/B primer pools amplified TRB rearrangements. TCRdb ran MiXCR on the multiplex PCR reads and lists one entry per CDR3 protein. The sample has about 8,400 distinct CDR3 sequences, about 23% seen once. Each TRB amplification used roughly 250-550 ng of genomic DNA from blood. This clonotype was observed many times. Its cognate antigen is unknown. Trimming stripped 4 bases from V and 5 bases from J, with 22 bases between. In germline, CDR1 is KGHDR, CDR2 SFDVKD. This CDR3 comprises 18 residues. The TCR was taken from a human donor who had recovered from COVID-19. The gene calls are TRBV24-1 and TRBJ2-2; D is possibly TRBD2 (7 bases). Input material: blood. CDR3 nucleotides: TGTGCCACCAGTGACGCCCTCCCGGCGGGGGCGCGGACCGGGGAGCTGTTTTTT. Amino acid sequence: CATSDALPAGARTGELFF.